The clone carrying this T cell receptor beta chain was seen ten or more times. TCRdb analysed the 5' RACE reads with MiXCR anew, one entry per CDR3 protein. The sample yields over 80,000 distinct CDR3 sequences, about an eighth seen once. This specimen belongs to a study of early T cells in non-severe SARS-CoV-2 infection. The clonotype comes from an adult who was a healthcare worker with PCR-confirmed SARS-CoV-2 infection or an uninfected control (not recorded which). This specimen consisted of whole blood, obtained at baseline.

CDR3 DNA: TGTGCCAGCAGCTTATCCCGAGCCTACGAGCAGTACTTC. This sequence encodes CASSLSRAYEQYF. The J gene is TRBJ2-7, the V gene TRBV13; D is unclear. Germline V lookup: CDR1 PRHDT, CDR2 FYEKMQ (reference sequence). V lost 2 bases to trimming and J lost 2 bases, with 7 bases between them. The CDR3 covers 13 residues.